This T cell receptor (beta chain) appears in the sequencing data of a study of shared clonotypes between healthy human individuals. Study summary: There were three CD4 naive, three CD4 memory, two CD8 naive and one CD8 memory plates per donor.

J was trimmed by 1 base and V by 5 bases; bases with no gene match: 5. The germline V gene has CDR1 SEHNR and CDR2 FQNEAQ (reference sequence). This CDR3 is built from 16 residues. Assay: immunoSEQ multiplex PCR; the TCRdb copy retains only in-frame clones and omits some. Of 2,100,000 or so clones listed, 95% were seen once; the top ten hold 0.13%. Sequenced: naive CD4+ T cells sorted from blood. Subset in this sample: CD45RA+ positively selected. V usage is TRBV7-9 and J usage is TRBJ2-2; 9 bases fit TRBD2. The sequence was obtained from a man between 18 and 29 years old in good health. CDR3 sequence: CASSPASGMNTGELFF. In DNA form, the CDR3 reads TGTGCCAGCAGCCCCGCTAGCGGGATGAACACCGGGGAGCTGTTTTTT.